This T cell receptor beta chain stems from a study of cytomegalovirus exposure and HLA in healthy donors. Some clones are missing from TCRdb's copy, which holds only in-frame ones; the method was immunoSEQ multiplex PCR. The sample lists 300,000 to 450,000 clones, 70% to 90% occurring once. This clone is a singleton in its sample. Mismatch with germline at one junction end may stem from a read error. CDR3 length equals 11 residues. Germline V lookup: CDR1 GTSNPN, CDR2 SVGIG (reference sequence). Sequencing was done on a sample of PBMCs. This receptor was taken from a woman under 30 in good health and CMV-seronegative. J is TRBJ2-4 and V is TRBV30; maybe TRBD1 (6 bases). CDR3 DNA: TGTGCCTGGAGTGTTGGGGACACAGCACTCTTC. Its protein is CAWSVGDTALF.